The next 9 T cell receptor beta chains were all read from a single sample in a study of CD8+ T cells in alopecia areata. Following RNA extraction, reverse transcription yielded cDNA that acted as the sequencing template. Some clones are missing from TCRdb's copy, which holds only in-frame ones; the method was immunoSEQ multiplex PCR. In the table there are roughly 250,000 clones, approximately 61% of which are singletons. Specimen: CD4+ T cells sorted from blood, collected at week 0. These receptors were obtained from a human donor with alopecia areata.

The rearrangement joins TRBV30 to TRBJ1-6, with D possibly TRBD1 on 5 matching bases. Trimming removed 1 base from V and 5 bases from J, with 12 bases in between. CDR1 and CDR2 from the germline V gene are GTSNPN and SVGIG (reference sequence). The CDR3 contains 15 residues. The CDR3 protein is CAWSAGTVHNSPLHF. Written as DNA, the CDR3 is TGTGCCTGGAGTGCTGGGACGGTTCATAATTCACCCCTCCACTTT.

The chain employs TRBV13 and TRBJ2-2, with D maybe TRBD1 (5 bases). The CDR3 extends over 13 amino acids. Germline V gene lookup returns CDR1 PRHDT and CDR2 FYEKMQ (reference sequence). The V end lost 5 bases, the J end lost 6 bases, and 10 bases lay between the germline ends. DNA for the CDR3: TGTGCCAGCAGCCGCTGGGGCCCCGGGGAGCTGTTTTTT. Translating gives CASSRWGPGELFF.

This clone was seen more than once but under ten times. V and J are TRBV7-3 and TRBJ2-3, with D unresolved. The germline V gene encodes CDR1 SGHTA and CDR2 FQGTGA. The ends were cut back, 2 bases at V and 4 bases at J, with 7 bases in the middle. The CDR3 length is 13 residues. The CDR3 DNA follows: TGTGCCAGCAGCTTATTCAGTTCAGATACGCAGTATTTT. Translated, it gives CASSLFSSDTQYF.

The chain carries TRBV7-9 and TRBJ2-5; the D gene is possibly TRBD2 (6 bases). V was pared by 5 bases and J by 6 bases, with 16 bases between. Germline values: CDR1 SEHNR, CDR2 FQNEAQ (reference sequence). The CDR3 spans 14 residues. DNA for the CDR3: TGTGCCAGCAGCACCCGGACTAAAGGAAAGACCCAGTACTTC. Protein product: CASSTRTKGKTQYF.

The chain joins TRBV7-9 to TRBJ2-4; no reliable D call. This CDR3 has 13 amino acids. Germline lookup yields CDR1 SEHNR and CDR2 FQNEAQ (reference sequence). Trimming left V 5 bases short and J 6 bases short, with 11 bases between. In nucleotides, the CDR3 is TGTGCCAGCAGCCCCCTCGGCTCAAACATTCAGTACTTC. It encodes CASSPLGSNIQYF.

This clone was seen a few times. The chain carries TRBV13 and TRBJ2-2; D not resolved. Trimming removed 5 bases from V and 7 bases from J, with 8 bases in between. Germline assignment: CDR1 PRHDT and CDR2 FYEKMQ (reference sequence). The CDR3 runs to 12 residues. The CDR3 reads CASSLHGGELFF. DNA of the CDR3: TGTGCCAGCAGCCTCCACGGCGGGGAGCTGTTTTTT.

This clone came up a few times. CDR3 DNA: TGCAGCGTTGACTCTGAAGGACTACGCACAGATACGCAGTATTTT. It translates to CSVDSEGLRTDTQYF. The V call is TRBV29-1, the J call TRBJ2-3; possibly TRBD2 for D (6 bases). Germline CDR1 reads SQVTM; CDR2 reads ANQGSEA. This CDR3 comprises 15 residues. V was shortened by 3 bases and J by 1 base, with 14 bases between the two germline ends.

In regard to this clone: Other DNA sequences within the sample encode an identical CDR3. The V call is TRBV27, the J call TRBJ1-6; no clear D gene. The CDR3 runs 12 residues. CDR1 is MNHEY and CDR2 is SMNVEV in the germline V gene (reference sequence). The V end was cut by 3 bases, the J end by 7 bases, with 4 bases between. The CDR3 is CASSFRNSPLHF. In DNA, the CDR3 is TGTGCCAGCAGTTTCCGGAATTCACCCCTCCACTTT.

As DNA, the CDR3 is TGCAGCGCCCGGGACGGCGACACTGAAGCTTTCTTT. This sequence encodes CSARDGDTEAFF. V gene TRBV29-1 combines with J gene TRBJ1-1; possibly TRBD1 for D (5 bases). V lost 7 bases and J lost 3, with 12 bases in between. Germline CDR1 and CDR2: SQVTM and ANQGSEA. This CDR3 region has 12 residues.